Listed here are 9 T cell receptor beta chains from one sample, sequenced in a study of T-cell reconstitution after alpha-beta-depleted transplantation in children (dated by TCRdb to the mid-2010s). The sample's treatment or condition label, in plain terms: allogeneic hematopoietic cell transplantation with graft depleted of TCRalphabeta T cells and CD19 B cells. Libraries were made using PCR. The instrument given in TCRdb is Illumina HiSeq 2500. Molecular barcoding was employed in the preparation of TCR libraries, with unique molecular identifiers being used to normalize TCRbeta repertoire quantification. In TCRdb, the public reads were trimmed at Q25 with fastp and aligned with MiXCR, with productive beta chains retained. When rows share a CDR3 protein, they turn into one entry using the most common DNA and genes. In all, the sample holds 350,000 to 500,000 distinct CDR3 sequences, and roughly 43% of those were seen once. Roughly a quarter of the sample rests with the top ten.

The source was PBMCs, collected before TCRalphabeta/CD19-depleted stem cell transplant. Receptors originate from a girl aged 2 to 10 with aplastic anemia, due to receive a stem cell transplant.

This clonotype occurred a few times. This sequence joins TRBV12-3 or TRBV12-4 and TRBJ1-2; 7 bases are shared with TRBD1. This CDR3 contains 13 residues. Trimming removed 6 bases from V and 6 bases from J; junction bases left unmatched: 7. The CDR3 DNA follows: TGTGCCAGCAGCGACACAGGGGTGAATGGCTACACCTTC. It is translated as CASSDTGVNGYTF.

This clonotype was picked up a small number of times. The V and J genes are TRBV6-1 and TRBJ1-5; D gene uncertain. V lost 5 bases and J 2 bases, leaving 10 bases between the germline ends. The CDR3 extends over 14 amino acids. Germline V gene sequence: CDR1 MNHNS, CDR2 SASEGT. CDR3 region: CASSMAFGNQPQHF. The CDR3 coding sequence is TGTGCCAGCAGTATGGCCTTCGGCAATCAGCCCCAGCATTTT.

Only a few counts were recorded for this clonotype. The chain couples TRBV20-1 to TRBJ2-1, with 9 bases that match TRBD1. CDR3 length: 13 amino acids. Germline assignment: CDR1 DFQATT and CDR2 SNEGSKA (reference sequence). V lost 6 bases and J lost 7; bases outside the gene matches: 7. The CDR3 region has the DNA TGCAGTGCATACGGACAGGGGTGGAATGAGCAGTTCTTC. This sequence encodes CSAYGQGWNEQFF.

The chain combines TRBV7-2 with TRBJ2-3, with D perhaps matching TRBD1 (6 bases). The CDR3 covers 15 residues. With 0 bases removed from V and 5 bases from J, the gap between germline ends came to 12 bases. CDR1 and CDR2 (germline): SGHTA, FQGNSA. This chain's CDR3 is CASSLATGKRDTQYF. CDR3 bases: TGTGCCAGCAGCTTAGCGACAGGCAAAAGAGATACGCAGTATTTT.

This clonotype has a handful of counts. The V and J genes are TRBV19 and TRBJ2-3; 9 bases are a match to TRBD2. CDR3 length equals 14 residues. V lost 7 bases, J lost 6 bases, and 8 bases stayed unmatched. CDR1 is LNHDA and CDR2 is SQIVND in the germline V gene (reference sequence). The CDR3: CASMRREGRDTQYF. The CDR3 region has the DNA TGTGCCAGTATGAGGCGGGAGGGCCGGGATACGCAGTATTTT.

This clonotype has a count of ten or more. V and J are TRBV7-3 and TRBJ2-1; 7 positions match TRBD2. Germline lookup yields CDR1 SGHTA and CDR2 FQGTGA. V dropped 5 bases and J dropped 7; count of bases not matched to a gene: 17. The CDR3 has 17 amino acids. The CDR3 here is CASSPSSAVAGLNEQFF. Written as DNA, the CDR3 is TGTGCCAGCAGCCCCTCATCCGCGGTAGCGGGCCTTAATGAGCAGTTCTTC.

This clonotype has ten or more counts. The chain uses TRBV10-2 and TRBJ1-1, with D tentatively TRBD1 (6 bases). Trimming cost V 3 bases and J 11 bases, with 22 bases left between them. The CDR3 runs to 15 residues. Germline CDR1 WSHSY, CDR2 SAAADI. The CDR3 DNA reads TGCGCCAGCAGTGACCGTGCAGGGGCTAACCTTGTGGCTTTCTTT. Translation: CASSDRAGANLVAFF.

This rearrangement joins TRBV5-1 to TRBJ2-1, with a weak D call TRBD2 (6 bases). The germline V and J ends were trimmed by 2 bases and 7 bases, with 10 bases remaining between them. In germline, CDR1 is SGHRS, CDR2 YFSETQ. The CDR3 has 13 residues. The CDR3 spells CASSFTGTNEQFF. For the CDR3, the DNA is TGCGCCAGCAGCTTCACCGGGACTAATGAGCAGTTCTTC.

The chain carries TRBV12-3 or TRBV12-4 and TRBJ2-1; TRBD2 matches 7 bases. Germline trimming cut 6 bases from V and 10 bases from J; bases unmatched to any gene: 9. This CDR3 is 13 amino acids long. The DNA of the CDR3 is TGTGCCAGCAGCCTCCCTACTAGCGAAGAGCAGTTCTTC. Protein sequence: CASSLPTSEEQFF.